The text below deals with one T cell receptor beta chain. Antigen specificity is unknown. The data were taken from a study of human T cells and chemical hapten exposure. Broader study findings: DPC sensitization produced no change in TCRs with frequency above 1 in 1000.

CDR1 is DFQATT, CDR2 SNEGSKA, per germline (reference sequence). The CDR3 contains 14 residues. The V end was cut by 3 bases, the J end by 6 bases, with 15 bases between. Within the library, unique molecular identifiers were attached to each individual cDNA molecule. Each CDR3 protein gets one entry after TCRdb re-called the RACE reads with MiXCR. The sample yields fewer than 200,000 distinct CDR3 sequences, about 22% seen once. The time point is: patch test 1, 2 weeks after DPC sensitization. Treatment defined: therapeutic diphenylcyclopropenone sensitization with weekly scalp DPC. In every case, blood was obtained before the patch test was applied.

V is TRBV20-1 and J is TRBJ2-1; perhaps TRBD2 as D (6 bases). The origin of this receptor is a woman in her fifties or sixties with alopecia areata. Some clones in this sample may be carry-over from other donors' samples. The source material was whole blood, sampled in connection with sensitization to the hapten diphenylcyclopropenone (DPC). CDR3 sequence reads: CSASFRERSNEQFF. CDR3 nucleotides: TGCAGTGCTAGTTTCCGGGAGAGAAGCAATGAGCAGTTCTTC.